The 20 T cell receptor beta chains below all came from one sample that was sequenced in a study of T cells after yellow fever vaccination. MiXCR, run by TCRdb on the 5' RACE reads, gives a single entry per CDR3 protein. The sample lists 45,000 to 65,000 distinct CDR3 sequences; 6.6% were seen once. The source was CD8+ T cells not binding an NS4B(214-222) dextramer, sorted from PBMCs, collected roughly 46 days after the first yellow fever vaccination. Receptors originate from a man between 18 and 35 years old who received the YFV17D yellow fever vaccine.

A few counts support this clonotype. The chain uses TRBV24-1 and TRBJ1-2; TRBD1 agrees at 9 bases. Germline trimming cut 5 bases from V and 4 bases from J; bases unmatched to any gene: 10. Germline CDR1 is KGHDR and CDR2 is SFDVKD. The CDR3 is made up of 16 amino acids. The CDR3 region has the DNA TGTGCCACCAGTGTCCACAGGGGGCGAAGCTTCTATGGCTACACCTTC. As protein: CATSVHRGRSFYGYTF.

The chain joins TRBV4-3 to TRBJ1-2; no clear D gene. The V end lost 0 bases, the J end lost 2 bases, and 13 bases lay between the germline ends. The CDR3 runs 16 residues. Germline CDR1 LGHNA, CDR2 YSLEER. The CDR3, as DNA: TGCGCCAGCAGCCAAGAGATCGGCGGAGGGAACTATGGCTACACCTTC. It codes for CASSQEIGGGNYGYTF.

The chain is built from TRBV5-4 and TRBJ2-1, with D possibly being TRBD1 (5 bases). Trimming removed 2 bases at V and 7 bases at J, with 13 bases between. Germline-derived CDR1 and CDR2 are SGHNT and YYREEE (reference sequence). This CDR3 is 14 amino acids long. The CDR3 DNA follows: TGTGCCAGCAGCTTTGGTCCAGGGTGGAATGAGCAGTTCTTC. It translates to CASSFGPGWNEQFF.

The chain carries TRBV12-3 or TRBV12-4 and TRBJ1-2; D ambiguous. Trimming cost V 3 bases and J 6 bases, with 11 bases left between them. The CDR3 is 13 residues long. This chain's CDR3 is CASSFIPQHGYTF. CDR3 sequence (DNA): TGTGCCAGCAGTTTCATACCTCAGCATGGCTACACCTTC.

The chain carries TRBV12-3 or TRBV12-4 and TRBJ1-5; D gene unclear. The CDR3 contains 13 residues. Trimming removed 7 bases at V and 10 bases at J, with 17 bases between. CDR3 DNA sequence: TGTGCCAGCACCTTGGGAGTATCAGCTCCCCAGCATTTT. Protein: CASTLGVSAPQHF.

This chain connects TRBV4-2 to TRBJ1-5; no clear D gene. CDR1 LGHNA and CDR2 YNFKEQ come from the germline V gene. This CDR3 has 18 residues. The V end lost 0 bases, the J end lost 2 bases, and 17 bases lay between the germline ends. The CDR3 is CASSQEPDVGIRNQPQHF. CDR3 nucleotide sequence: TGTGCCAGCAGCCAAGAACCAGACGTAGGGATTCGCAATCAGCCCCAGCATTTT.

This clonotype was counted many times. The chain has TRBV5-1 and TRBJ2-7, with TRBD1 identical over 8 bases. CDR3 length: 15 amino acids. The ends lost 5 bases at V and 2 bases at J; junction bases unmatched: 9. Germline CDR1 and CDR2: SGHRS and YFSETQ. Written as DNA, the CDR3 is TGCGCCAGCAGTTACCGGACAGGGCTAACCTACGAGCAGTACTTC. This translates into CASSYRTGLTYEQYF.

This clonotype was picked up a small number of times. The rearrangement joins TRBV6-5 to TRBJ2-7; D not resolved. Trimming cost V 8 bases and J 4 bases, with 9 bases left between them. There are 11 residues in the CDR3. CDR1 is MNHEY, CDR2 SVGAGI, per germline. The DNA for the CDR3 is TGTGCCAGCGGCCGACAATACGAGCAGTACTTC. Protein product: CASGRQYEQYF.

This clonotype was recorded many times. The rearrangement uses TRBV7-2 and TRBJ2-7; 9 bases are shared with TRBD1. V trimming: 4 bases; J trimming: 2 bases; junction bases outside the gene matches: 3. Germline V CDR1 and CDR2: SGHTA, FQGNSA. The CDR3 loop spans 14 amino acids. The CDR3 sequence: CASSSWTGAYEQYV. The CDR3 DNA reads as TGTGCCAGCAGCTCTTGGACAGGGGCCTACGAGCAGTACGTC.

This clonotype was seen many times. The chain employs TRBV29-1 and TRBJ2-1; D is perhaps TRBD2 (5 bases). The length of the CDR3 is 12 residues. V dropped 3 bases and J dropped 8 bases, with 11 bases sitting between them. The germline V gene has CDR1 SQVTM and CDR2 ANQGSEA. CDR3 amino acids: CSVEDLGDEQFF. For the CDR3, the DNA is TGCAGCGTTGAGGACCTGGGAGATGAGCAGTTCTTC.

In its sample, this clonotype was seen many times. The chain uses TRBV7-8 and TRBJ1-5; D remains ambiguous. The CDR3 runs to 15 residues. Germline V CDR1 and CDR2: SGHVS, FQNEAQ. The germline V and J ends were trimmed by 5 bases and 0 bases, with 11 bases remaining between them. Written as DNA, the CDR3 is TGTGCCAGCAGCCCGAAGCCGGATAGCAATCAGCCCCAGCATTTT. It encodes CASSPKPDSNQPQHF.

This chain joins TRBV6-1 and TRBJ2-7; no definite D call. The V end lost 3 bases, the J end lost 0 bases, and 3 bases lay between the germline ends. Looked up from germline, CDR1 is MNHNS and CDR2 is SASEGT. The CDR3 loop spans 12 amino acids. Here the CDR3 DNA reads TGTGCCAGCAGTGACTACTCCTACGAGCAGTACGTC. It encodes CASSDYSYEQYV.

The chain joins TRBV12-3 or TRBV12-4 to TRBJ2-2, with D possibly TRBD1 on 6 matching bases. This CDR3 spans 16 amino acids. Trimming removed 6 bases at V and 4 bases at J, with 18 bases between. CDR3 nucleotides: TGTGCCAGCAGCCCAACAGGGCCGCGGGTCACCGGGGAGCTGTTTTTT. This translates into CASSPTGPRVTGELFF.

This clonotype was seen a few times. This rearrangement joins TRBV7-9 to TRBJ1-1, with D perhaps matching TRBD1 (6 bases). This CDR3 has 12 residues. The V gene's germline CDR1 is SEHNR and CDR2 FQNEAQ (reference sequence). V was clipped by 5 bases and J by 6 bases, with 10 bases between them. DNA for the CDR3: TGTGCCAGCAGCCTACACAGGGCTGAAGCTTTCTTT. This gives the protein CASSLHRAEAFF.

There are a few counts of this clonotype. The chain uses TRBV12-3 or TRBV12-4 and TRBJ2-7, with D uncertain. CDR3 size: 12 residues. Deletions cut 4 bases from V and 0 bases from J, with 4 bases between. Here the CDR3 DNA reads TGTGCCAGCAGTTACGACTCCTACGAGCAGTACTTC. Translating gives CASSYDSYEQYF.

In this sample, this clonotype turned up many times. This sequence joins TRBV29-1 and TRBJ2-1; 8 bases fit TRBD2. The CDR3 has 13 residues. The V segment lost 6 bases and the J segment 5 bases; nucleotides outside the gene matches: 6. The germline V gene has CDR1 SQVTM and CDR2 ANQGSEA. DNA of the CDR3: TGCAGCGTACGGGGGGGGGGCCACAATGAGCAGTTCTTC. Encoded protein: CSVRGGGHNEQFF.

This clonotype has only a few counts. The CDR3 is CASSRQGPYEQYV. Written as DNA, the CDR3 is TGTGCCAGCAGCAGACAGGGCCCCTACGAGCAGTACGTC. V is TRBV7-2 and J is TRBJ2-7, with TRBD1 identical over 7 bases. Per germline, CDR1 SGHTA and CDR2 FQGNSA. The CDR3 has 13 residues. The V segment lost 5 bases and the J segment 2 bases; nucleotides outside the gene matches: 3.

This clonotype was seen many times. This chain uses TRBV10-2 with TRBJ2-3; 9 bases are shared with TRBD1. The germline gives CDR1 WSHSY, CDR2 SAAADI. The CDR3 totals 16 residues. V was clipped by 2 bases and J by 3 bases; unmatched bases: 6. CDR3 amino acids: CASSEDGTGRTDTQYF. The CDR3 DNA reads TGCGCCAGCAGTGAGGACGGGACAGGGCGTACAGATACGCAGTATTTT.

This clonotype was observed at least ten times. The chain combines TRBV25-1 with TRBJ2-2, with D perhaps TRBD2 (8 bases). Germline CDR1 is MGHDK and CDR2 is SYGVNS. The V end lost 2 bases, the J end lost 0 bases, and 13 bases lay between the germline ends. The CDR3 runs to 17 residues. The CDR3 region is CASSEREGQPNTGELFF. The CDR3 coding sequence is TGTGCCAGCAGTGAACGGGAGGGACAGCCGAACACCGGGGAGCTGTTTTTT.

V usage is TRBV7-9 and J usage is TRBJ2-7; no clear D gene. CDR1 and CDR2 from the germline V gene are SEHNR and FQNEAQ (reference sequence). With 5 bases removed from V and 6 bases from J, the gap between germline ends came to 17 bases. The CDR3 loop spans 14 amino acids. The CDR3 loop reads CASSLTNTASEQYF. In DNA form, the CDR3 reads TGTGCCAGCAGCCTTACTAATACTGCTTCCGAGCAGTACTTC.